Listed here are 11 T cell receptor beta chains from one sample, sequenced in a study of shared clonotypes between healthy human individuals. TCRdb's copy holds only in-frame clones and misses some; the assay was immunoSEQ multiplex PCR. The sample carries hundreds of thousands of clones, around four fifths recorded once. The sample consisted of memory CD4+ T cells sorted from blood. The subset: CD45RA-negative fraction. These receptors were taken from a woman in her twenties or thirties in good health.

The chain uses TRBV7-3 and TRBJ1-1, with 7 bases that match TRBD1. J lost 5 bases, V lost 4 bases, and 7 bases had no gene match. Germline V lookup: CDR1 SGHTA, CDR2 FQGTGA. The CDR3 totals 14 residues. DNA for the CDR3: TGTGCCAGCAGCTACAGCCGGGACAGTACTGAAGCTTTCTTT. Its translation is CASSYSRDSTEAFF.

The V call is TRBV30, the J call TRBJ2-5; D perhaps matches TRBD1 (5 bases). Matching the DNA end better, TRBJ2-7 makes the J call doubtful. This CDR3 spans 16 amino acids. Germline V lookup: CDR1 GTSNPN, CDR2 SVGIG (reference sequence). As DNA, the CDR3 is TGTGCCTGGAGGCCCCTAAGGGGAACCCACATTTACGAGCAGTACTTC. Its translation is CAWRPLRGTHIYEQYF.

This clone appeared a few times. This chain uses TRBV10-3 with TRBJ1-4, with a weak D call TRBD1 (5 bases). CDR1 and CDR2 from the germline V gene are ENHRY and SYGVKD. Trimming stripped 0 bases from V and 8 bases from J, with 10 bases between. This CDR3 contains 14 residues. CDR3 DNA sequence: TGTGCCATCAGTGAGTCTCAGGGTCACGAAAAACTGTTTTTT. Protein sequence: CAISESQGHEKLFF.

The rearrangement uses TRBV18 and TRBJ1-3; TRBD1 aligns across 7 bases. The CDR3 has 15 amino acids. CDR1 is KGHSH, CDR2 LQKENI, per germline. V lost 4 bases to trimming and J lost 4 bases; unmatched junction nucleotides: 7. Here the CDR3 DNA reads TGTGCCAGCTCACACAATACAGGGGACGGAAACACCATATATTTT. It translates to CASSHNTGDGNTIYF.

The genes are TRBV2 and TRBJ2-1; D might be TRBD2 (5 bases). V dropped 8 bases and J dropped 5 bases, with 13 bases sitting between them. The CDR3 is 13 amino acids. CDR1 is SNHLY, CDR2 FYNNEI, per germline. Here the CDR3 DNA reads TGTGCCAGCGTCGGGGTCACCCACAATGAGCAGTTCTTC. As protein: CASVGVTHNEQFF.

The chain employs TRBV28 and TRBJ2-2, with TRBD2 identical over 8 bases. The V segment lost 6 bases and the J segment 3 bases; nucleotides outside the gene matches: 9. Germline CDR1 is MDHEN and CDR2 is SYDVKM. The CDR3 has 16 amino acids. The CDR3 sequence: CASRAGTSSDTGELFF. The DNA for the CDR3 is TGTGCCAGCAGAGCCGGGACTAGTAGTGACACCGGGGAGCTGTTTTTT.

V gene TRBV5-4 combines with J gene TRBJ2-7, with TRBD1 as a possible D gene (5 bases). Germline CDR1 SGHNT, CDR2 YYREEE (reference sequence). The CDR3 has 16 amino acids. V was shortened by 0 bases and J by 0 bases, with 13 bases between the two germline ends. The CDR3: CASSLDLRQNSYEQYF. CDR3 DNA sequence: TGTGCCAGCAGCTTGGACCTGCGACAGAACTCCTACGAGCAGTACTTC.

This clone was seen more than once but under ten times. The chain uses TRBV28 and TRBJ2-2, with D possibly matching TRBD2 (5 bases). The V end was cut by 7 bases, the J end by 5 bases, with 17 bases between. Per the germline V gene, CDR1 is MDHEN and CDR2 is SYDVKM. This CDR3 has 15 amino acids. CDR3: CASNDYTSETGELFF. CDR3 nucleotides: TGTGCCAGCAACGACTACACGTCTGAAACCGGGGAGCTGTTTTTT.

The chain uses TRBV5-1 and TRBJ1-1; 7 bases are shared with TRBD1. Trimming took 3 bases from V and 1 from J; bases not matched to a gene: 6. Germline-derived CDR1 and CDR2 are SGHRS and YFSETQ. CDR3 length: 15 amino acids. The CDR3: CASSSRQGSNTEAFF. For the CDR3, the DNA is TGCGCCAGCAGCTCGAGACAGGGCTCGAACACTGAAGCTTTCTTT.

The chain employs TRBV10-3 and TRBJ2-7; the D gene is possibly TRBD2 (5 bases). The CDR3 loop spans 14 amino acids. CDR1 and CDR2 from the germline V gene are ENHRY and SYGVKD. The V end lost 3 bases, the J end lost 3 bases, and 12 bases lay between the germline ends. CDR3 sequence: CAISDIEGVYEQYF. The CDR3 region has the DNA TGTGCCATCAGTGATATAGAGGGAGTCTACGAGCAGTACTTC.

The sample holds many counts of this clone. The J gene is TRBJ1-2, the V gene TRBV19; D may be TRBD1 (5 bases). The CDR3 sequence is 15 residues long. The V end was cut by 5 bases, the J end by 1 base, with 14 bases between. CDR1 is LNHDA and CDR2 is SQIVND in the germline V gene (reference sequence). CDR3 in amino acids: CASSVRGGSNYGYTF. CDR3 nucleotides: TGTGCCAGTAGTGTTCGTGGGGGAAGTAACTATGGCTACACCTTC.